This T cell receptor beta chain is from a study of T cells in Graves' hyperthyroidism and ophthalmopathy. Across the whole study: Pretreatment peripheral blood was obtained at initial diagnosis.

This clonotype was seen ten or more times. V shed 4 bases and J 4 bases; nucleotides not matched to a gene: 7. Germline loops: CDR1 SQVTM, CDR2 ANQGSEA. The CDR3 is made up of 15 amino acids. Diagnoses rested on clinical symptoms, serum thyroxine and TRAb, thyroid ultrasound and orbital computed tomography. TCR beta CDR3 sequences were amplified from RNA transcripts. Carried out on the TCR CDR3, a first-round RT-PCR used the HTBI primer set. TCRdb re-called the multiplex PCR reads through MiXCR, storing one row per CDR3 protein. Of some 800,000 distinct CDR3 sequences in the sample, 35% to 40% were seen once.

The source is a man aged 18 to 29 with Graves' hyperthyroidism. The gene calls are TRBV29-1 and TRBJ2-2, with 9 bases aligning to TRBD1. The sequencing input was blood. The CDR3 sequence is CSVVHGTGRTGELFF. The CDR3 region has the DNA TGCAGCGTTGTGCACGGGACAGGGCGCACCGGGGAGCTGTTTTTT.